The present T cell receptor beta chain was sequenced within a study of brain T cells in children with intractable seizures. Overall study findings and caveats: Patients' HCMV serostatus was unknown; virus specificity rests on CDR3 similarity alone. Absence of clones before surgery may stem from lower sequencing depth.

Repertoires were generated with immunoSEQ multiplex PCR, while TCRdb's copy carries only in-frame clones and drops some. The profile shows 340,000 or so clones, 93% of them singletons. J gave up 3 bases and V 2 bases, and 9 bases lay outside the gene matches. CDR1 is SGHTA, CDR2 FQGNSA, per germline. The CDR3 has 17 residues. The sample's time point: blood from clinic visit 5 months post-surgery; TSC patient then seizure free. Only cases whose brain tissue showed the highest T cell transcript signatures were sequenced. On this clone: Its antigen is currently unknown.

V and J are TRBV7-2 and TRBJ2-3; 9 bases map to TRBD2. The TCR was taken from a boy under two years old with tuberous sclerosis and intractable seizures. Sample: peripheral blood, taken around 5 months after surgery. DNA of the CDR3: TGTGCCAGCAGCTTAATCCTGGCGGGGGGGCGTACAGATACGCAGTATTTT. Residues: CASSLILAGGRTDTQYF.